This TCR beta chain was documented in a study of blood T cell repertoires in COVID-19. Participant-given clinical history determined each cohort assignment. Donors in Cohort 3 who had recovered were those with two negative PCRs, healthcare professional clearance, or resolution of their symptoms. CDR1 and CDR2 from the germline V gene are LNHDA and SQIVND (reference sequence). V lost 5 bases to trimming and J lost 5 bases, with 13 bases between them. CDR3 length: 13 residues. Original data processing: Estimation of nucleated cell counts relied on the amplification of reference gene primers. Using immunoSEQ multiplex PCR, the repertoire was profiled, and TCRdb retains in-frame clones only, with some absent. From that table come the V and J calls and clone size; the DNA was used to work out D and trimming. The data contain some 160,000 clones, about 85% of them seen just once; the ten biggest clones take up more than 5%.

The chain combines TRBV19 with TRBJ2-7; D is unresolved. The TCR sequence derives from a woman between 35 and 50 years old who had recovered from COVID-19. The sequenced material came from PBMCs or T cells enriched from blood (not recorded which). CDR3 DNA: TGTGCCAGTAGTTCGCGACGACAAAACGAGCAGTACTTC. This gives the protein CASSSRRQNEQYF.